The 30 T cell receptor beta chains presented below share a single source sample, sequenced in a study of Ad26.COV2.S vaccination and SARS-CoV-2 variants. Here immunoSEQ multiplex PCR was the method, and the copy in TCRdb shows in-frame clones only, minus some. The profile covers approximately 360,000 clones, with roughly four fifths appearing a single time and around 7.4% taken by the ten largest. This sample's treatment: 19 received Ad26.COV2.S at low or high dose, single or two shots; about five received placebo; per-sample allocation not given. Material that was analyzed had been drawn on day 63 after the first vaccine or placebo injection. The sequences come from peripheral blood, collected in a trial of Ad26.COV2.S vaccine versus placebo. The receptors were sampled from a person between 18 and 60 years old who received the Ad26.COV2.S COVID-19 vaccine or a placebo.

The J gene is TRBJ1-3, the V gene TRBV3-1 (or the pseudogene TRBV3-2); the D is unclear. There are 16 residues in the CDR3. V was pared by 6 bases and J by 0 bases, with 15 bases between. The germline V gene has CDR1 LGHDT and CDR2 YNNKEL (reference sequence). CDR3 protein: CASSSGLTFSGNTIYF. The DNA for the CDR3 is TGTGCCAGCAGTTCCGGACTCACCTTCTCTGGAAACACCATATATTTT.

The rearrangement uses TRBV5-1 and TRBJ1-2; weak D call: TRBD1 (6 bases). V was clipped by 4 bases and J by 4 bases, with 14 bases between them. CDR3 length: 14 residues. The germline gives CDR1 SGHRS, CDR2 YFSETQ. The CDR3 protein is CASSPALDSYGYTF. CDR3 DNA: TGCGCCAGCAGCCCAGCGTTGGACAGCTATGGCTACACCTTC.

This chain links TRBV11-2 with TRBJ1-2; D may be TRBD1 (6 bases). The germline gives CDR1 SGHAT, CDR2 FQNNGV. The CDR3 has 16 amino acids. V dropped 4 bases and J dropped 2 bases, with 17 bases sitting between them. The CDR3 coding sequence is TGTGCCAGCAGCTCAGGGACCGGGACAATCAACTATGGCTACACCTTC. It translates to CASSSGTGTINYGYTF.

This clone was observed a single time. CDR3: CASSLGDFSGTQYF. In DNA, the CDR3 is TGTGCCAGCAGCTTAGGCGACTTCAGTGGGACCCAGTACTTC. This chain links TRBV7-2 with TRBJ2-5; D unresolved. CDR3 length equals 14 residues. Between the trimmed V and J ends, which lost 1 base and 7 bases, there was a span of 13 bases. Germline CDR1 is SGHTA and CDR2 is FQGNSA.

The V call is TRBV18, the J call TRBJ1-6; D unresolved. The CDR3 sequence is 13 residues long. Germline V gene sequence: CDR1 KGHSH, CDR2 LQKENI. Trimming stripped 3 bases from V and 6 bases from J, with 6 bases between. The CDR3 protein is CASSPGSNSPLHF. CDR3 nucleotides: TGTGCCAGCTCACCGGGGAGTAATTCACCCCTCCACTTT.

The V gene is TRBV9, the J gene TRBJ1-1; D is undetermined. In germline, CDR1 is SGDLS, CDR2 YYNGEE. Trimming cost V 4 bases and J 5 bases, with 15 bases left between them. This CDR3 has 14 residues. The CDR3 loop is CASSPRFLLTEAFF. The CDR3 nucleotides read TGTGCCAGCAGCCCCCGGTTTTTGTTGACTGAAGCTTTCTTT.

This clone was picked up a small number of times. The V call is TRBV6-6, the J call TRBJ1-5, with D possibly matching TRBD1 (6 bases). Germline values: CDR1 MNHNY, CDR2 SVGAGI (reference sequence). The CDR3 covers 17 residues. V was cut by 5 bases and J by 0 bases, with 17 bases left in between. In nucleotides, the CDR3 is TGTGCCAGCAGTCGAACGGACAGTGGGCCTAGCAATCAGCCCCAGCATTTT. It encodes CASSRTDSGPSNQPQHF.

V is TRBV12-5 and J is TRBJ1-6; D unclear. Germline CDR1 is LGHNT and CDR2 is FRNRAP. Trimming pared 1 base from V and 7 bases from J, leaving 5 bases between. This CDR3 region has 13 residues. CDR3 sequence: CASGLGQNSPLHF. DNA of the CDR3: TGTGCTAGTGGTTTGGGGCAAAATTCACCCCTCCACTTT.

The rearrangement links TRBV6-2 or TRBV6-3 to TRBJ1-5; a possible D gene is TRBD1 (5 bases). V lost 4 bases, J lost 3 bases, and 10 bases lay in between. Germline V gene lookup returns CDR1 MNHEY and CDR2 SVGEGT. The CDR3 extends over 14 amino acids. The DNA for the CDR3 is TGTGCCAGCAGTTTCTTGGACAACAATCAGCCCCAGCATTTT. This codes for CASSFLDNNQPQHF.

This sequence joins TRBV27 and TRBJ2-3; D is possibly TRBD2 (5 bases). Germline V gene sequence: CDR1 MNHEY, CDR2 SMNVEV (reference sequence). The CDR3 is made up of 18 amino acids. V gave up 4 bases and J gave up 3 bases, with 23 bases separating them. CDR3 sequence (DNA): TGTGCCAGCAGTTCGGTAAAGCGGCCAAGGGTGCCGACAGATACGCAGTATTTT. This translates into CASSSVKRPRVPTDTQYF.

V and J are TRBV4-2 and TRBJ2-6; D not resolved. Germline V gene sequence: CDR1 LGHNA, CDR2 YNFKEQ. The V and J ends lost 0 bases and 0 bases respectively, with 3 bases between them. This CDR3 contains 15 residues. CDR3 coding DNA: TGTGCCAGCAGCCAAGAAGGCTCTGGGGCCAACGTCCTGACTTTC. Its protein product is CASSQEGSGANVLTF.

The chain has TRBV19 and TRBJ2-5, with a tentative D call TRBD1 (6 bases). The CDR3 loop spans 12 amino acids. CDR1 is LNHDA and CDR2 is SQIVND in the germline V gene (reference sequence). The V and J ends lost 5 bases and 4 bases respectively, with 8 bases between them. CDR3 DNA sequence: TGTGCCAGTAGTTCACAGGGAGAGACCCAGTACTTC. This encodes CASSSQGETQYF.

The rearrangement joins TRBV5-1 to TRBJ2-7, with D possibly being TRBD1 or TRBD2 (5 bases each). V gave up 0 bases and J gave up 0 bases, with 13 bases separating them. The CDR3 has 16 amino acids. Germline CDR1 reads SGHRS; CDR2 reads YFSETQ. Here the CDR3 reads CASSLVRDAYSYEQYF. The CDR3 region has the DNA TGCGCCAGCAGCTTGGTGAGGGACGCCTACTCCTACGAGCAGTACTTC.

Only a few counts were recorded for this clone. This chain uses TRBV3-1 (or the pseudogene TRBV3-2) with TRBJ2-1, with 12 nucleotides matching TRBD1. The germline V gene has CDR1 LGHDT and CDR2 YNNKEL (reference sequence). V lost 5 bases to trimming and J lost 8 bases; unmatched junction nucleotides: 19. The length of the CDR3 is 19 residues. The CDR3 region has the DNA TGTGCCAGCAGCAAGCCCGGGACAGGGGGCTGGTACGGGGTGGATGAGCAGTTCTTC. Protein: CASSKPGTGGWYGVDEQFF.

The chain has TRBV6-5 and TRBJ1-6; 7 bases match TRBD1. Germline-derived CDR1 and CDR2 are MNHEY and SVGAGI. This CDR3 contains 15 residues. J lost 10 bases, V lost 5 bases, and 11 bases had no gene match. The CDR3 sequence: CASSLTGSSHSPLHF. Written as DNA, the CDR3 is TGTGCCAGCAGTCTGACAGGGTCTAGTCACTCACCCCTCCACTTT.

This clone was detected only once. This chain joins TRBV9 and TRBJ2-3; maybe TRBD1 (6 bases). Germline assignment: CDR1 SGDLS and CDR2 YYNGEE. Trimming removed 0 bases at V and 0 bases at J, with 11 bases between. CDR3 size: 16 residues. CDR3 amino acids: CASSVETGFSTDTQYF. The CDR3 DNA reads as TGTGCCAGCAGCGTAGAGACAGGCTTCAGCACAGATACGCAGTATTTT.

V is TRBV6-4 and J is TRBJ2-1; 8 bases fit TRBD2. This CDR3 has 14 amino acids. Germline CDR1 reads MRHNA; CDR2 reads SNTAGT. The V and J ends lost 5 bases and 5 bases, in that order; junction bases with no gene match: 5. The CDR3 sequence is CASSRGGADNEQFF. In DNA, the CDR3 is TGTGCCAGCAGTCGGGGGGGCGCCGACAATGAGCAGTTCTTC.

This chain links TRBV14 with TRBJ2-1; D not certain. The length of the CDR3 is 13 residues. The V and J ends lost 4 bases and 9 bases respectively, with 13 bases between them. Germline assignment: CDR1 SGHDN and CDR2 FVKESK. As DNA, the CDR3 is TGTGCCAGCAGCCTGGAAATTAGAAGTGAGCAGTTCTTC. Protein: CASSLEIRSEQFF.

Details on this clone: The same CDR3 also results from other DNA sequences found in this sample. The J gene is TRBJ2-2, the V gene TRBV5-1; 9 bases are shared with TRBD1. Per the germline V gene, CDR1 is SGHRS and CDR2 is YFSETQ. V shed 0 bases and J 0 bases; nucleotides not matched to a gene: 12. The CDR3 extends over 20 amino acids. CDR3 nucleotide sequence: TGCGCCAGCAGCTTGGCCCGCGACAGGGGGGGGCGGGCGAACACCGGGGAGCTGTTTTTT. Translation gives CASSLARDRGGRANTGELFF.

The chain couples TRBV11-3 to TRBJ1-1; weak D call: TRBD1 (5 bases). There are 17 residues in the CDR3. Germline values: CDR1 SGHNT, CDR2 YENEEA. With 0 bases removed from V and 0 bases from J, the gap between germline ends came to 14 bases. In DNA, the CDR3 is TGTGCCAGCAGCTTAGATCTTTTCTGGGGGATGAACACTGAAGCTTTCTTT. It codes for CASSLDLFWGMNTEAFF.

The rearrangement joins TRBV6-6 to TRBJ2-2; D not certain. The CDR3 is 12 residues long. With 0 bases removed from V and 9 bases from J, the gap between germline ends came to 5 bases. Germline V lookup: CDR1 MNHNY, CDR2 SVGAGI (reference sequence). This chain's CDR3 is CASSYSGWELFF. CDR3 DNA sequence: TGTGCCAGCAGTTACTCGGGGTGGGAGCTGTTTTTT.

This clone was seen more than once but under ten times. The rearrangement joins TRBV18 to TRBJ1-2; D might be TRBD1 (5 bases). The ends were cut back, 3 bases at V and 3 bases at J, with 8 bases in the middle. This CDR3 has 13 amino acids. In germline, CDR1 is KGHSH, CDR2 LQKENI. The CDR3 region has the DNA TGTGCCAGCTCACCTGGCAGGGACTATGGCTACACCTTC. It translates to CASSPGRDYGYTF.

This clone has only one observation. The V call is TRBV21-1, the J call TRBJ2-3; the table assigns TRBD1, which was not confirmed against the DNA. TRBV21-1 is labeled a pseudogene. This CDR3 is built from 16 residues. CDR3 amino acids: CASSNEQGRNTDTQYF. CDR3 in DNA: TGTGCCAGCAGCAATGAACAGGGCCGGAACACAGATACGCAGTATTTT.

V gene TRBV5-8 combines with J gene TRBJ1-5; TRBD1 agrees at 7 bases. Germline trimming cut 4 bases from V and 1 base from J; bases unmatched to any gene: 8. CDR1 SGHTS and CDR2 YDEGEE come from the germline V gene. The CDR3 is made up of 16 amino acids. CDR3 in DNA: TGTGCCAGCAGCCCCGGGACAGTCCACAGCAATCAGCCCCAGCATTTT. Encoded protein: CASSPGTVHSNQPQHF.

The chain joins TRBV3-1 (or the pseudogene TRBV3-2) to TRBJ1-1; the D is unclear. This CDR3 comprises 13 residues. The ends were cut back, 8 bases at V and 3 bases at J, with 13 bases in the middle. Looked up from germline, CDR1 is LGHDT and CDR2 is YNNKEL (reference sequence). The CDR3 DNA reads as TGTGCCAGCGGAGTGAGCTGGGACACTGAAGCTTTCTTT. This gives the protein CASGVSWDTEAFF.

J is TRBJ1-1 and V is TRBV6-5; possible D gene TRBD1, 6 bases. In germline, CDR1 is MNHEY, CDR2 SVGAGI. The CDR3 is 13 residues long. V dropped 6 bases and J dropped 4 bases, with 12 bases sitting between them. CDR3 sequence (DNA): TGTGCCAGCAGACCTCCAGGGGTCACTGAAGCTTTCTTT. This sequence encodes CASRPPGVTEAFF.

The chain is built from TRBV9 and TRBJ2-1; 8 nucleotides agree with TRBD2. With V trimmed by 3 bases and J by 2 bases, 4 bases remained unmatched. The CDR3 loop spans 15 amino acids. Looked up from germline, CDR1 is SGDLS and CDR2 is YYNGEE. CDR3 coding DNA: TGTGCCAGCAGCGCCCTAGCGGGTACCTACAATGAGCAGTTCTTC. This codes for CASSALAGTYNEQFF.

Concerning this clone: At one of its ends the junction is not consistent with the germline gene, which may arise from a read error. The chain is built from TRBV4-1 and TRBJ2-1; no firm D call. CDR3 length: 14 amino acids. Germline values: CDR1 MGHRA, CDR2 YSYEKL. The DNA for the CDR3 is TGCGCCAGCAGCCAAGATCGAGAATTGGATGAGCAATTCTTC. Protein: CASSQDRELDEQFF.

The CDR3 nucleotides read TGTGCCAGCCGCCTGAGACTCCAAGGGAATCAGCCCCAGCATTTT. Protein sequence: CASRLRLQGNQPQHF. The rearrangement uses TRBV21-1 and TRBJ1-5. TRBV21-1 is listed as a pseudogene. The CDR3 length is 15 residues.

The chain couples TRBV10-2 to TRBJ2-3, with 9 bases lining up with TRBD2. V was clipped by 6 bases and J by 2 bases; unmatched bases: 6. Germline lookup yields CDR1 WSHSY and CDR2 SAAADI. The CDR3 is 15 amino acids. The CDR3, as DNA: TGCGCCAGCAGCCGTCTAGCGGGGATCACAGATACGCAGTATTTT. Encoded protein: CASSRLAGITDTQYF.